A single T cell receptor beta chain is shown here with its context. Its cognate antigen is unknown. Sequencing of TCR beta covered CD8+ and CD4+ T cells obtained from blood. It was negative isolation that provided the CD8+ and CD4+ T cells, whereas TEMRA cells were enriched by FACS. RNA amounts of about 0.45 to 1 ug underwent reverse transcription with random hexamers. Across 54 Vbeta and 13 Jbeta, immunoSEQ multiplex PCR amplified TCR beta CDR3. Each CDR3 protein is one row after TCRdb ran MiXCR on the immunoSEQ multiplex PCR reads. The table has about 200,000 distinct CDR3 sequences, 90% to 95% seen once. V dropped 0 bases and J dropped 4 bases, with 10 bases sitting between them. The CDR3 totals 14 residues. Germline CDR1 MNHEY, CDR2 SVGAGI. The record originates from a study of CD8 T cells in Susac syndrome. General study points: The study recognized that the number of individuals in its TCR sequencing and HLA analysis was relatively small.

Material: CD4+ T cells from PBMCs. This TCR derives from a human donor with multiple sclerosis. V and J are TRBV6-5 and TRBJ2-7; perhaps TRBD2 as D (5 bases). This chain's CDR3 is CASSYSTRGYEQYF. CDR3 nucleotides: TGTGCCAGCAGTTACTCGACTCGGGGATACGAGCAGTACTTC.